The rows below give T cell receptor beta chains drawn from one sample of a study of OX40 agonist ivuxolimab in advanced cancers. Clones were read by immunoSEQ multiplex PCR, and TCRdb kept only the in-frame ones, dropping some. The table records more than 85,000 clones, about four fifths of them present only once. The sample here was CD4+ or CD8+ T cells sorted from blood, taken in a trial of the OX40 agonist ivuxolimab. The receptors originated from an adult with an advanced solid tumor such as melanoma, head and neck, liver or kidney cancer. CDR3s include the opening cysteine and the closing phenylalanine or tryptophan. A D gene is named only where the DNA matches it firmly. Clone size is shown for a subset of rows, as once, few, many or a class of expanded clone.

CDR3nt | CDR3aa | v_gene | abundance | j_gene | d_gene
TGTGCCAGCCCCCCCGGGTGGGGAGACATGAACACTGAAGCTTTCTTT | CASPPGWGDMNTEAFF | TRBV28 | NA | TRBJ1-1 | NA
TGTGCCACCGAGAAGACAGGAATGAACACTGAAGCTTTCTTT | CATEKTGMNTEAFF | TRBV19 | NA | TRBJ1-1 | NA
TGTGCCAGCAGTGAAGGGAGGTGGGCGTACGAGCAGTTCTTC | CASSEGRWAYEQFF | TRBV6-1 | NA | TRBJ2-1 | NA
TGTGCCAGTAGTCCGCGACAGAGTTCGTACCAAGAGACCCAGTACTTC | CASSPRQSSYQETQYF | TRBV19 | NA | TRBJ2-5 | NA
TGTGCCAGCAGCACGGTAGCGGGAGAGGGTGAGCAGTTCTTC | CASSTVAGEGEQFF | TRBV28 | NA | TRBJ2-1 | TRBD2
TGTGCCAGCAGCCCCCGACGCAGGAGTCTCGGGGAGCTGTTTTTT | CASSPRRRSLGELFF | TRBV7-9 | NA | TRBJ2-2 | NA
TGTGCCAGCAGAGGCTCAAGTGGCAATCAGCCCCAGCATTTT | CASRGSSGNQPQHF | TRBV2 | few | TRBJ1-5 | NA
TGCGCCAGCAGCCAAGGCTCCGCGGTGGGAAACACCATATATTTT | CASSQGSAVGNTIYF | TRBV4-3 | NA | TRBJ1-3 | NA
TGTGCCAGCAGCTTAATGAGACCGACGATCCTCTCCTACGAGCAGTACTTC | CASSLMRPTILSYEQYF | TRBV7-2 | NA | TRBJ2-7 | NA
TGTGCCAGCAGTTACAGTGGTAGCGGGAGTCCGTACGAGCAGTACTTC | CASSYSGSGSPYEQYF | TRBV6-5 | NA | TRBJ2-7 | TRBD2
TGTGCCAGCAGGGTCCCAGGGGTGAACACTGAAGCTTTCTTT | CASRVPGVNTEAFF | TRBV25-1 | NA | TRBJ1-1 | NA
TGCGCCAGCAGTGACAGGGGGCTTAACTATGGCTACACCTTC | CASSDRGLNYGYTF | TRBV5-1 | NA | TRBJ1-2 | TRBD1
TGTGCCAGCTCACCAGAGCACAGGAACGGAAGAGAAAAACTGTTTTTT | CASSPEHRNGREKLFF | TRBV18 | once | TRBJ1-4 | NA
TGTGCCAGCAGGCCTGTAGGGGTTACCTACGAGCAGTACTTC | CASRPVGVTYEQYF | TRBV6-1 | NA | TRBJ2-7 | NA
TGTGCCAGCAGCTTGTTTACAGCCTATGGCTACACCTTC | CASSLFTAYGYTF | TRBV7-2 | NA | TRBJ1-2 | NA
TGTGCCAGCTCACCGACCCCTTTCCCCAGCTCCTACGAGCAGTACTTC | CASSPTPFPSSYEQYF | TRBV18 | few | TRBJ2-7 | NA
TGTGCCAGCAGCCCTCTACGGAATCTAGCGGGCAACAATGAGCAGTTCTTC | CASSPLRNLAGNNEQFF | TRBV16 | NA | TRBJ2-1 | TRBD2
TGTGCCAGCAGTGAAGGGGGGAATCAGCCCCAGCATTTT | CASSEGGNQPQHF | TRBV25-1 | NA | TRBJ1-5 | NA
TGTGCCAGTAGTATCAGGGATAGCAATCAGCCCCAGCATTTT | CASSIRDSNQPQHF | TRBV19 | NA | TRBJ1-5 | NA
TGTGCCAGCAGCTCTGGGACTAGCGGGAGGCTGAATACGCAGTATTTT | CASSSGTSGRLNTQYF | TRBV7-2 | NA | TRBJ2-3 | TRBD2
TGTGCCAGCACTACTTCGCCCCGGAACACCGGGGAGCTGTTTTTT | CASTTSPRNTGELFF | TRBV6-1 | once | TRBJ2-2 | NA
TGTGCCAGCAGCCCCTCCCACCACGCAACGTGGGGACGGAGGGGCCAAGAGACCCAGTACTTC | CASSPSHHATWGRRGQETQYF | TRBV9 | NA | TRBJ2-5 | NA
TGTGCCAGCAGCGTGGCGGGAGCCTCATACGAGCAGTACTTC | CASSVAGASYEQYF | TRBV9 | few | TRBJ2-7 | TRBD2
TGCAGCGCTGCCCGCCAGGGACATAACACAGATACGCAGTATTTT | CSAARQGHNTDTQYF | TRBV29-1 | NA | TRBJ2-3 | NA
TGTGCCAGCAGCTTTATCGGGACAGGGCTCGGGTGGACCCAGTACTTC | CASSFIGTGLGWTQYF | TRBV7-3 | NA | TRBJ2-5 | TRBD1
TGTGCCACCAGCAGAGAGGGAGATAATTCACCCCTCCACTTT | CATSREGDNSPLHF | TRBV15 | NA | TRBJ1-6 | NA
TGTGCCAGCAGTTTGAAGGGGGCGATCTATAATTCACCCCTCCACTTT | CASSLKGAIYNSPLHF | TRBV6-5 | NA | TRBJ1-6 | TRBD1
TGTGCCAGTAGTAGATGGGACAGTCTTAGCTCTGGGGCCAACGTCCTGACTTTC | CASSRWDSLSSGANVLTF | TRBV19 | NA | TRBJ2-6 | TRBD1
TGTGCCAGCAGCGAAGGGGGTACGGAGACCCAGTACTTC | CASSEGGTETQYF | TRBV9 | NA | TRBJ2-5 | NA
TGTACCACCAGCAGTACTGACTCCTACGAGCAGTACTTC | CTTSSTDSYEQYF | TRBV15 | NA | TRBJ2-7 | NA
TGTGCCAGCAGTTTGTTGCAGGGGGCGACCTACGAGCAGTACTTC | CASSLLQGATYEQYF | TRBV28 | NA | TRBJ2-7 | TRBD1
TGTGCCGGGAGTGACAGGGTACCCAATGAGCAGTTCTTC | CAGSDRVPNEQFF | TRBV28 | once | TRBJ2-1 | TRBD1
TGTGCCAGCAGCTTGATAACTAGCGGGAGGGCCCATGAGCAGTTCTTC | CASSLITSGRAHEQFF | TRBV5-6 | NA | TRBJ2-1 | TRBD2
TGTGCCAGCAGCTTTCTGGCGGCAGGGGCTTTCACCTTC | CASSFLAAGAFTF | TRBV7-2 | NA | TRBJ1-2 | NA
TGCGCCAGCAGCCAAGACTCTACAACCTCTGGAAACACCATATATTTT | CASSQDSTTSGNTIYF | TRBV4-3 | NA | TRBJ1-3 | NA
TGCGCCAGCAGCCAAGCAGCGGGGGGCAGGGGAGATACGCAGTATTTT | CASSQAAGGRGDTQYF | TRBV4-3 | NA | TRBJ2-3 | TRBD2
TGTGCCATCAGAGAGGGTCAGGAATCCGGGGAGCTGTTTTTT | CAIREGQESGELFF | TRBV10-3 | NA | TRBJ2-2 | NA